The 26 T cell receptor beta chains reported below all come from one sample, sequenced in a study of T cells after somatic rescue of genetic block. The method was immunoSEQ multiplex PCR; TCRdb's version includes in-frame clones alone and lacks a portion of them. The table shows over 95,000 clones, with 80% to 95% occurring only once. The sequenced material came from peripheral blood mononuclear cells (PBMCs). The receptors were sampled from a woman in her late teens or twenties.

This clone was detected only once. The V and J genes are TRBV6-5 and TRBJ1-2; D not certain. The CDR3 runs 15 residues. V lost 0 bases and J 4 bases, leaving 12 bases between the germline ends. Germline V gene lookup returns CDR1 MNHEY and CDR2 SVGAGI. The CDR3 coding sequence is TGTGCCAGCAGTTACTCGCGGGCGTCAGGCTATGGCTACACCTTC. It yields the protein CASSYSRASGYGYTF.

This sequence joins TRBV2 and TRBJ1-1; TRBD1 might be the D (6 bases). CDR1 SNHLY and CDR2 FYNNEI come from the germline V gene. The CDR3 runs to 14 residues. V was pared by 3 bases and J by 0 bases, with 8 bases between. For the CDR3, the DNA is TGTGCCAGCAGTGAGGAGGGGGTGAACACTGAAGCTTTCTTT. Amino acids: CASSEEGVNTEAFF.

The gene calls are TRBV28 and TRBJ2-5; 7 positions match TRBD1. V dropped 5 bases and J dropped 4; count of bases not matched to a gene: 10. Germline CDR1 reads MDHEN; CDR2 reads SYDVKM. CDR3 length: 15 amino acids. The CDR3 region has the DNA TGTGCCAGCAGTCCAGGGGGAGACCCCCGAGAGACCCAGTACTTC. It is translated as CASSPGGDPRETQYF.

Written as DNA, the CDR3 is TGTGCCAGCAGCTTCGGATTTTGGGGGACAGGGGTCTACGAGCAGTACTTC. It yields the protein CASSFGFWGTGVYEQYF. This chain links TRBV13 with TRBJ2-7; 10 bases align to TRBD1. Trimming took 3 bases from V and 3 from J; bases not matched to a gene: 11. Germline assignment: CDR1 PRHDT and CDR2 FYEKMQ (reference sequence). CDR3 length: 17 residues. The full variable domain, completed using reference TRBV13 and TRBJ2-7, is AAGVIQSPRHLIKEKRETATLKCYPIPRHDTVYWYQQGPGQDPQFLISFYEKMQSDKGSIPDRFSAQQFSDYHSELNMSSLELGDSALYFCASSFGFWGTGVYEQYFGPGTRLTVT.

The chain employs TRBV7-2 and TRBJ2-7; no clear D gene. The CDR3 is made up of 12 amino acids. The germline V gene has CDR1 SGHTA and CDR2 FQGNSA. Trimming removed 5 bases from V and 0 bases from J, with 5 bases in between. CDR3 residues: CASSPSSYEQYF. The CDR3 nucleotides are TGTGCCAGCAGCCCGAGCTCCTACGAGCAGTACTTC.

The CDR3 reads CASRGGQGDNEQFF. DNA for the CDR3: TGTGCCAGCCGGGGTGGACAGGGGGATAATGAGCAGTTCTTC. The chain uses TRBV2 and TRBJ2-1, with 10 nucleotides matching TRBD1. After removal of 8 bases from V and 7 bases from J, the junction contained 8 bases not matched to a gene. The CDR3 consists of 14 residues. Germline V gene data show CDR1 as SNHLY and CDR2 as FYNNEI. Supplemented by reference TRBV2 and TRBJ2-1, the full variable domain reads EPEVTQTPSHQVTQMGQEVILRCVPISNHLYFYWYRQILGQKVEFLVSFYNNEISEKSEIFDDQFSVERPDGSNFTLKIRSTKLEDSAMYFCASRGGQGDNEQFFGPGTRLTVL.

This clone was found once. The chain couples TRBV6-1 to TRBJ1-4, with TRBD1 as a possible D gene (5 bases). Trimming shortened V by 1 base and J by 5 bases, and 8 bases separated the two germline ends. The CDR3 is made up of 14 amino acids. In germline, CDR1 is MNHNS, CDR2 SASEGT. The CDR3 loop is CASSEGGTNEKLFF. The CDR3 nucleotides are TGTGCCAGCAGTGAAGGTGGGACGAATGAAAAACTGTTTTTT.

This clone has only a few counts. The V gene is TRBV4-3, the J gene TRBJ1-1, with D perhaps TRBD1 (5 bases). This CDR3 is 15 amino acids long. Germline V gene data show CDR1 as LGHNA and CDR2 as YSLEER. Trimming removed 4 bases at V and 1 base at J, with 13 bases between. The CDR3 DNA reads as TGCGCCAGCAGCCCACAGGAGGGGACGAACACTGAAGCTTTCTTT. It specifies CASSPQEGTNTEAFF.

This chain uses TRBV18 with TRBJ1-2, with 7 positions matching TRBD1. The CDR3 runs 13 residues. In germline, CDR1 is KGHSH, CDR2 LQKENI. The V gene end was trimmed by 4 bases and the J gene end by 2 bases; junction bases not matched to a gene: 1. The CDR3 region has the DNA TGTGCCAGCTCACTGGACAGGAACTATGGCTACACCTTC. Protein product: CASSLDRNYGYTF.

The gene calls are TRBV18 and TRBJ1-4; TRBD1 matches 9 bases. The trim removed 3 bases at V and 0 bases at J, leaving 8 bases unmatched. Germline V lookup: CDR1 KGHSH, CDR2 LQKENI. The CDR3 runs to 18 residues. CDR3 sequence: CASSPRQGVLATNEKLFF. Here the CDR3 DNA reads TGTGCCAGCTCACCTCGACAGGGGGTCCTTGCAACTAATGAAAAACTGTTTTTT.

V usage is TRBV14 and J usage is TRBJ1-2; D may be TRBD1 (6 bases). The CDR3 length is 14 residues. Trimming removed 0 bases from V and 7 bases from J, with 12 bases in between. Germline-derived CDR1 and CDR2 are SGHDN and FVKESK. The CDR3 is CASSQDGGASGYTF. DNA of the CDR3: TGTGCCAGCAGCCAAGACGGGGGGGCGAGTGGCTACACCTTC.

The chain links TRBV30 to TRBJ2-2, with a tentative D call TRBD1 (6 bases). Germline values: CDR1 GTSNPN, CDR2 SVGIG (reference sequence). V gave up 2 bases and J gave up 7 bases, with 20 bases separating them. The length of the CDR3 is 16 residues. Here the CDR3 reads CAWSLLGAAEGGELFF. Written as DNA, the CDR3 is TGTGCCTGGAGTTTATTGGGGGCAGCCGAGGGCGGGGAGCTGTTTTTT.

The V and J genes are TRBV18 and TRBJ1-2, with TRBD1 matching 9 bases. With 3 bases clipped from V and 2 bases from J, the junction kept 19 bases outside the gene matches. The CDR3 contains 20 residues. Germline V gives CDR1 KGHSH, CDR2 LQKENI. CDR3 DNA: TGTGCCAGCTCACCCTTTGAGTCCGGGACAGGGACCCCCTTAAACTATGGCTACACCTTC. Protein sequence: CASSPFESGTGTPLNYGYTF.

This clone was detected only once. The rearrangement uses TRBV30 and TRBJ2-7; either TRBD1 or TRBD2 may fit D (6 bases each). Per germline, CDR1 GTSNPN and CDR2 SVGIG (reference sequence). The CDR3 covers 17 residues. With 2 bases removed from V and 4 bases from J, the gap between germline ends came to 24 bases. The CDR3 region is CAWSLLLRGGSTYEQYF. The CDR3 nucleotides are TGTGCCTGGAGTCTTCTACTCAGGGGAGGTTCAACATACGAGCAGTACTTC.

The chain combines TRBV4-2 with TRBJ2-7; maybe TRBD1 (5 bases). Germline CDR1 and CDR2: LGHNA and YNFKEQ. V dropped 0 bases and J dropped 7 bases, with 13 bases sitting between them. The CDR3 sequence is 14 residues long. The chain's CDR3 is CASSQEGQGVEQYF. The CDR3 nucleotides are TGTGCCAGCAGCCAAGAAGGGCAGGGCGTGGAGCAGTACTTC.

This clone was counted once. The chain links TRBV9 to TRBJ2-3, with 14 positions matching TRBD2. With 4 bases clipped from V and 2 bases from J, the junction kept 9 bases outside the gene matches. Germline V lookup: CDR1 SGDLS, CDR2 YYNGEE. This CDR3 spans 18 amino acids. CDR3 DNA sequence: TGTGCCAGCAGCCCCCGACTAGCGGGGGGGCCCCCCACAGATACGCAGTATTTT. Translated: CASSPRLAGGPPTDTQYF.

This chain uses TRBV9 with TRBJ2-1, with 11 bases matching TRBD1. The CDR3 runs to 16 residues. Germline CDR1 reads SGDLS; CDR2 reads YYNGEE. The junction had 11 bases not matched to a gene; V was cut back by 4 bases and J by 8 bases. CDR3 sequence reads: CASSPLGTGGSHEQFF. The DNA of the CDR3 is TGTGCCAGCAGCCCCCTTGGGACAGGGGGGTCCCATGAGCAGTTCTTC.

V and J are TRBV27 and TRBJ1-1; D is ambiguous. Trimming took off 4 bases at V and 0 bases at J, with 9 bases between the two ends. CDR3 length: 14 residues. Germline V gene data show CDR1 as MNHEY and CDR2 as SMNVEV (reference sequence). For the CDR3, the DNA is TGTGCCAGCAGTTCAGTTCCCATGAACACTGAAGCTTTCTTT. Amino acids: CASSSVPMNTEAFF.

V usage is TRBV7-6 and J usage is TRBJ1-1, with TRBD1 identical over 8 bases. CDR1 and CDR2 from the germline V gene are SGHVS and FNYEAQ. This CDR3 is built from 13 residues. Unmatched junction bases numbered 4, after V lost 6 bases and J lost 4 bases. DNA of the CDR3: TGTGCCAGCAGGGCTACAGGGGGCACTGAAGCTTTCTTT. Protein: CASRATGGTEAFF.

The genes are TRBV5-1 and TRBJ2-1, with D possibly TRBD2 on 6 matching bases. CDR1 SGHRS and CDR2 YFSETQ come from the germline V gene. The CDR3 is 15 residues long. Trimming took 3 bases from V and 2 from J, leaving 12 bases between them. The CDR3 nucleotides are TGCGCCAGCAGCTCGGGACTTCCTCCCTACAATGAGCAGTTCTTC. Translation: CASSSGLPPYNEQFF.

The chain employs TRBV9 and TRBJ2-7; TRBD1 aligns across 10 bases. Germline CDR1 reads SGDLS; CDR2 reads YYNGEE. The CDR3 runs to 14 residues. Trimming removed 2 bases from V and 3 bases from J; junction bases left unmatched: 2. CDR3 sequence: CASSVGDRGYEQYF. CDR3 nucleotide sequence: TGTGCCAGCAGCGTGGGGGACAGGGGCTACGAGCAGTACTTC.

Written as DNA, the CDR3 is TGCGCCAGCAGCCAAGACAACGGGCGCGGGGACGGTGAAAAACTGTTTTTT. It specifies CASSQDNGRGDGEKLFF. The chain uses TRBV4-3 and TRBJ1-4; TRBD1 might be the D (5 bases). V lost 0 bases and J lost 7, with 18 bases in between. This CDR3 region has 17 residues. Germline CDR1 and CDR2: LGHNA and YSLEER.

This chain connects TRBV2 to TRBJ2-1; possible D gene TRBD2, 6 bases. Germline V CDR1 and CDR2: SNHLY, FYNNEI. This CDR3 spans 16 amino acids. The V end lost 4 bases, the J end lost 4 bases, and 17 bases lay between the germline ends. The CDR3 DNA sequence: TGTGCCAGCAGTGGATTAACCGGGACTCTTTACAATGAGCAGTTCTTC. The encoded protein is CASSGLTGTLYNEQFF.

Only a few counts were recorded for this clone. The chain joins TRBV5-1 to TRBJ2-7; D uncertain. Trimming removed 0 bases from V and 0 bases from J, with 19 bases in between. CDR1 and CDR2 (germline): SGHRS, YFSETQ. CDR3 length equals 18 residues. The CDR3 loop reads CASSLAPLSPGYSYEQYF. CDR3 sequence (DNA): TGCGCCAGCAGCTTGGCCCCTCTTTCCCCGGGCTACTCCTACGAGCAGTACTTC.

The chain links TRBV5-4 to TRBJ2-7; 8 positions agree with TRBD1. Germline CDR1 and CDR2: SGHNT and YYREEE (reference sequence). The CDR3 contains 14 residues. V lost 4 bases, J lost 2 bases, and 5 bases stayed unmatched. The DNA for the CDR3 is TGTGCCAGCAGCCCGGACAGGGCCGCCTACGAGCAGTACTTC. Residues: CASSPDRAAYEQYF.

This rearrangement joins TRBV28 to TRBJ1-5, with 9 bases aligning to TRBD1. V lost 3 bases, J lost 6 bases, and 6 bases stayed unmatched. The length of the CDR3 is 15 residues. Germline CDR1 reads MDHEN; CDR2 reads SYDVKM. CDR3 sequence: CASSFGTGYVQPQHF. As DNA, the CDR3 is TGTGCCAGCAGTTTTGGGACAGGGTATGTTCAGCCCCAGCATTTT.